These 27 T cell receptor beta chains were all obtained from the same sample, sequenced in a study of technical replicates of blood from a few donors. The method was immunoSEQ multiplex PCR; TCRdb's version includes in-frame clones alone and lacks a portion of them. This table has 55,000 to 80,000 clones, around 97% appearing once. The sequenced material came from T cells isolated from PBMCs. The receptors stem from a human donor in good health.

The chain joins TRBV6-1 to TRBJ2-7, with 9 bases matching TRBD2. V lost 7 bases, J lost 1 base, and 5 bases stayed unmatched. Germline assignment: CDR1 MNHNS and CDR2 SASEGT. The CDR3 runs 14 residues. The chain's CDR3 is CASKLAGESYEQYF. The DNA for the CDR3 is TGTGCCAGCAAGTTAGCGGGGGAATCCTACGAGCAGTACTTC.

The V gene is TRBV30, the J gene TRBJ2-7, with 7 bases matching TRBD1. Germline V gene sequence: CDR1 GTSNPN, CDR2 SVGIG (reference sequence). The J segment lost 3 bases and the V segment lost 6 bases, leaving 11 bases of the junction unmatched. The CDR3 has 14 amino acids. The CDR3 DNA follows: TGTGCCTGCACCTCGAGGGGGCAATGCTACGAGCAGTACTTC. As protein: CACTSRGQCYEQYF.

The rearrangement joins TRBV21-1 to TRBJ1-3; TRBD1 reflects the table's D call only, with no check against the DNA. TRBV21-1 is an annotated pseudogene. CDR3 length equals 15 residues. This CDR3 reads CASTPGHRSGNTIYF. CDR3 coding DNA: TGTGCCAGCACCCCGGGACATCGCTCTGGAAACACCATATATTTT.

The rearrangement uses TRBV27 and TRBJ2-7, with 8 bases that match TRBD1. Unmatched junction bases numbered 3, after V lost 5 bases and J lost 0 bases. The CDR3 spans 14 residues. Germline lookup yields CDR1 MNHEY and CDR2 SMNVEV (reference sequence). The CDR3 reads CASSHGQGSYEQYF. In DNA, the CDR3 is TGTGCCAGCAGTCACGGACAGGGCTCCTACGAGCAGTACTTC.

V is TRBV11-2 and J is TRBJ2-1; TRBD2 matches at 7 bases. The CDR3 is 13 residues long. The ends lost 5 bases at V and 8 bases at J; junction bases unmatched: 6. Germline CDR1 reads SGHAT; CDR2 reads FQNNGV. CDR3 coding DNA: TGTGCCAGCAGCCGCGGGAGCCGCGATGAGCAGTTCTTC. Amino acids: CASSRGSRDEQFF.

V usage is TRBV5-8 and J usage is TRBJ2-5; D is uncertain. Germline CDR1 is SGHTS and CDR2 is YDEGEE. CDR3 size: 14 residues. The V end lost 0 bases, the J end lost 1 base, and 7 bases lay between the germline ends. Here the CDR3 reads CASSLGQAQETQYF. The CDR3 DNA sequence: TGTGCCAGCAGCTTGGGCCAGGCCCAAGAGACCCAGTACTTC.

The chain links TRBV6-1 to TRBJ2-7, with D tentatively TRBD1 (6 bases). The V and J ends lost 2 bases and 4 bases respectively, with 12 bases between them. The V gene's germline CDR1 is MNHNS and CDR2 SASEGT. The CDR3 runs to 14 residues. CDR3 sequence (DNA): TGTGCCAGCAGTGAAATTGGGCAGGGGTACGAGCAGTACTTC. Protein product: CASSEIGQGYEQYF.

This clone was seen only once. The chain combines TRBV6-5 with TRBJ2-3; TRBD1 agrees at 10 bases. The CDR3 is 9 residues long. V lost 11 bases, J lost 14 bases, and 4 bases stayed unmatched. Germline V lookup: CDR1 MNHEY, CDR2 SVGAGI. The CDR3 DNA sequence: TGTGCCGACAGGGGGCACCCGTATTTT. Protein: CADRGHPYF.

In nucleotides, the CDR3 is TGTGCCAGCACCGTCCACGGGGAAAACACCGGGGAGCTGTTTTTT. Translation: CASTVHGENTGELFF. The chain uses TRBV6-1 and TRBJ2-2; perhaps TRBD2 as D (5 bases). Germline CDR1 reads MNHNS; CDR2 reads SASEGT. Trimming pared 7 bases from V and 2 bases from J, leaving 14 bases between. The CDR3 length is 15 residues.

V is TRBV6-5 and J is TRBJ2-3; possible D gene TRBD2, 5 bases. The germline gives CDR1 MNHEY, CDR2 SVGAGI. The length of the CDR3 is 12 residues. V lost 4 bases and J 11 bases, leaving 13 bases between the germline ends. The CDR3 DNA is TGTGCCAGCAGTTTGAGCGGAGGTATGCAGTATTTT. It codes for CASSLSGGMQYF.

The chain recombines TRBV6-6 with TRBJ1-1; the D gene is possibly TRBD1 (5 bases). Germline CDR1 and CDR2: MNHNY and SVGAGI (reference sequence). The CDR3 length is 14 residues. V was trimmed by 6 bases and J by 5 bases, leaving 16 bases between them. This CDR3 is CASRSAVGGTEAFF. CDR3 coding DNA: TGTGCCAGCAGGTCCGCTGTCGGGGGGACTGAAGCTTTCTTT.

The J gene is TRBJ1-1, the V gene TRBV5-1, with 8 positions matching TRBD1. The V and J ends lost 4 bases and 0 bases, in that order; junction bases with no gene match: 5. This CDR3 has 15 amino acids. CDR1 is SGHRS and CDR2 is YFSETQ in the germline V gene. The CDR3 region is CASSGPTGVNTEAFF. The CDR3 DNA reads as TGCGCCAGCAGCGGACCGACAGGGGTGAACACTGAAGCTTTCTTT.

J is TRBJ2-3 and V is TRBV27; TRBD2 is a possible D gene (6 bases). V was clipped by 6 bases and J by 0 bases, with 16 bases between them. CDR3 length equals 16 residues. CDR1 is MNHEY and CDR2 is SMNVEV in the germline V gene (reference sequence). CDR3 nucleotide sequence: TGTGCCAGCAGATTTCGCGCGGCGGGAAGCACAGATACGCAGTATTTT. Amino acid sequence: CASRFRAAGSTDTQYF.

This chain joins TRBV11-2 and TRBJ2-7, with D unresolved. CDR1 and CDR2 (germline): SGHAT, FQNNGV. The germline V and J ends were trimmed by 5 bases and 4 bases, with 9 bases remaining between them. The CDR3 runs to 12 residues. CDR3 coding DNA: TGTGCCAGCAGCCCCCGTCTATACGAGCAGTACTTC. Protein: CASSPRLYEQYF.

This chain connects TRBV5-1 to TRBJ2-3, with 11 bases matching TRBD2. V shed 2 bases and J 5 bases; nucleotides not matched to a gene: 4. This CDR3 is 15 amino acids long. The germline V gene encodes CDR1 SGHRS and CDR2 YFSETQ. CDR3 amino acids: CASSLGTSGEDTQYF. The CDR3 nucleotides read TGCGCCAGCAGCTTAGGGACTAGCGGAGAAGATACGCAGTATTTT.

This clone was seen just once. This sequence joins TRBV29-1 and TRBJ2-7; a weak D match, TRBD2 (6 bases). The germline V and J ends were trimmed by 2 bases and 1 base, with 9 bases remaining between them. The CDR3 is 13 residues long. Germline values: CDR1 SQVTM, CDR2 ANQGSEA. The CDR3 sequence is CSVERETSYEQYF. CDR3 DNA: TGCAGCGTTGAACGGGAGACGTCCTACGAGCAGTACTTC.

J is TRBJ1-2 and V is TRBV19; 8 nucleotides match TRBD1. V dropped 3 bases and J dropped 2; count of bases not matched to a gene: 14. Germline assignment: CDR1 LNHDA and CDR2 SQIVND (reference sequence). This CDR3 has 18 residues. The CDR3 nucleotides are TGTGCCAGTAGTATCAGGGCGTCCGCGGACAGGGCCAACTATGGCTACACCTTC. Protein sequence: CASSIRASADRANYGYTF. The complete variable domain, with remaining parts taken from reference TRBV19 and TRBJ1-2, reads DGGITQSPKYLFRKEGQNVTLSCEQNLNHDAMYWYRQDPGQGLRLIYYSQIVNDFQKGDIAEGYSVSREKKESFPLTVTSAQKNPTAFYLCASSIRASADRANYGYTFGSGTRLTVV.

V usage is TRBV28 and J usage is TRBJ1-2, with 7 bases lining up with TRBD1. The germline V gene encodes CDR1 MDHEN and CDR2 SYDVKM. This CDR3 comprises 14 residues. Losses at the gene ends were 6 bases for V and 4 bases for J; bases not matched to a gene: 8. In DNA form, the CDR3 reads TGTGCCAGCAGGACCGGGACAGAGACCTATGGCTACACCTTC. Translating gives CASRTGTETYGYTF.

CDR3 nucleotides: TGCGCCAGCCGGGGGACAGGGGGCAATCAGCCCCAGCATTTT. Translation: CASRGTGGNQPQHF. V usage is TRBV4-1 and J usage is TRBJ1-5; the match to TRBD1 covers 10 bases. This CDR3 region has 14 residues. The ends lost 8 bases at V and 2 bases at J; junction bases unmatched: 3. Germline V gene lookup returns CDR1 MGHRA and CDR2 YSYEKL.

The gene calls are TRBV15 and TRBJ2-5, with D perhaps TRBD2 (5 bases). Looked up from germline, CDR1 is LNHNV and CDR2 is YYDKDF (reference sequence). The CDR3 contains 16 residues. Trimming pared 3 bases from V and 1 base from J, leaving 15 bases between. The CDR3 nucleotides read TGTGCCACCAGCAGGCGAGGGATATCATCCCAAGAGACCCAGTACTTC. This encodes CATSRRGISSQETQYF.

This rearrangement joins TRBV11-2 to TRBJ2-7, with D possibly being TRBD1 (5 bases). Germline CDR1 SGHAT, CDR2 FQNNGV. Trimming took 5 bases from V and 2 from J, leaving 10 bases between them. The CDR3 has 13 residues. CDR3 region: CASSPGQAYEQYF. In DNA, the CDR3 is TGTGCCAGCAGCCCAGGACAAGCCTACGAGCAGTACTTC. The full variable domain, rest sourced from reference TRBV11-2 and TRBJ2-7, is EAGVAQSPRYKIIEKRQSVAFWCNPISGHATLYWYQQILGQGPKLLIQFQNNGVVDDSQLPKDRFSAERLKGVDSTLKIQPAKLEDSAVYLCASSPGQAYEQYFGPGTRLTVT.

The chain employs TRBV13 and TRBJ1-5; 7 positions match TRBD1. Looked up from germline, CDR1 is PRHDT and CDR2 is FYEKMQ (reference sequence). Unmatched junction bases numbered 11, after V lost 3 bases and J lost 0 bases. The CDR3 has 18 amino acids. DNA of the CDR3: TGTGCCAGCAGCTTCTCGCCCCCAGGGGGATATAGCAATCAGCCCCAGCATTTT. Translation gives CASSFSPPGGYSNQPQHF. Filled out from reference TRBV13 and TRBJ1-5, the complete variable domain reads AAGVIQSPRHLIKEKRETATLKCYPIPRHDTVYWYQQGPGQDPQFLISFYEKMQSDKGSIPDRFSAQQFSDYHSELNMSSLELGDSALYFCASSFSPPGGYSNQPQHFGDGTRLSIL.

This chain uses TRBV7-8 with TRBJ2-1; 9 bases are shared with TRBD2. Germline trimming cut 5 bases from V and 3 bases from J; bases unmatched to any gene: 5. The CDR3 loop spans 15 amino acids. In germline, CDR1 is SGHVS, CDR2 FQNEAQ. The CDR3 DNA reads as TGTGCCAGCAGCCCGGGACTAGCAGTCTACAATGAGCAGTTCTTC. This gives the protein CASSPGLAVYNEQFF.

Points on this clone: A junction boundary mismatches the germline segment, possibly from a read error. The CDR3 DNA reads as TGCAGCGTTCAAGACAGGCACTCCTACGAGCAGTACTTC. Translating gives CSVQDRHSYEQYF. The chain recombines TRBV29-1 with TRBJ2-7; D is perhaps TRBD1 (6 bases). This CDR3 spans 13 amino acids. Germline CDR1 is SQVTM and CDR2 is ANQGSEA.

This chain connects TRBV10-3 to TRBJ1-1; 11 bases map to TRBD1. This CDR3 has 14 amino acids. The junction had 4 bases not matched to a gene; V was cut back by 5 bases and J by 5 bases. Germline loops: CDR1 ENHRY, CDR2 SYGVKD. Written as DNA, the CDR3 is TGTGCCATCAGTCCCGGGACAGGGGGTACTGAAGCTTTCTTT. Encoded protein: CAISPGTGGTEAFF.

CDR3 residues: CASSLGTASYGYTF. DNA of the CDR3: TGTGCCAGCAGCCTCGGGACAGCCTCTTATGGCTACACCTTC. This sequence joins TRBV7-9 and TRBJ1-2; 7 bases are a match to TRBD1. The CDR3 runs to 14 residues. J gave up 5 bases and V 5 bases, and 8 bases lay outside the gene matches. Germline V lookup: CDR1 SEHNR, CDR2 FQNEAQ (reference sequence).

The V call is TRBV27, the J call TRBJ2-7; the match to TRBD1 covers 8 bases. The CDR3 covers 15 residues. CDR1 and CDR2 (germline): MNHEY, SMNVEV (reference sequence). J gave up 6 bases and V 5 bases, and 12 bases lay outside the gene matches. The CDR3 protein is CASSPDRAVPVEQYF. CDR3 DNA: TGTGCCAGCAGTCCGGACAGGGCAGTCCCGGTCGAGCAGTACTTC.